This TCR beta chain was identified in a study of blood T cell repertoires in COVID-19. About the study: The origin of the acute and convalescent COVID-19 samples was the United States, Italy and Spain. PBMCs, B-cell-depleted T cells, or T cells were the source of the cDNA or gDNA that made up the material.

Original processing notes: Estimated nucleated cell counts came from reference gene primer amplification. The table came from immunoSEQ multiplex PCR; TCRdb's copy has only in-frame clones and leaves some out. The DNA gave D and trimming, while V, J and clone size come from that table. The top ten clones hold 3% of a sample with under 300,000 clones, 86% of them seen once. CDR1 and CDR2 (germline): MNHEY, SMNVEV (reference sequence). This CDR3 contains 13 residues. The ends were cut back, 5 bases at V and 15 bases at J, with 17 bases in the middle. This clone was recorded a few times. V usage is TRBV27 and J usage is TRBJ1-6; the D is unclear. Specimen: peripheral blood. The receptor comes from a woman in her 30s with active or convalescent COVID-19. The CDR3 loop reads CASSTPDRRLLHF. The CDR3 nucleotides read TGTGCCAGCAGTACTCCCGACCGGAGACTCCTCCACTTT.